This entry lists 32 T cell receptor beta chains sequenced from one sample in a study of T cells in tuberculosis. Clones were read by immunoSEQ multiplex PCR, and TCRdb kept only the in-frame ones, dropping some. The sample has about 58,000 clones, approximately 86% seen once. Thawed, overnight-rested PBMC were stained with GMM-loaded CD1B tetramer, viability dye and anti-CD3, then sorted. The CD1B tetramers carried C32 glucose monomycolate purified from Rhodococcus equi. Sequenced material: CD1b-GMM tetramer-negative cells sorted from PBMCs. These receptors were obtained from an adult woman with latent tuberculosis.

The J gene is TRBJ2-5, the V gene TRBV28; 7 bases are a match to TRBD1. Trimming at V came to 6 bases and at J to 6 bases, leaving 10 bases not matched to a gene. Germline CDR1 MDHEN, CDR2 SYDVKM. The CDR3 runs 14 residues. The CDR3 spells CASSLTGSAKTQYF. The CDR3 coding sequence is TGTGCCAGCAGCCTGACAGGGTCGGCGAAGACCCAGTACTTC.

V is TRBV11-3 and J is TRBJ2-7; the D gene is possibly TRBD1 (6 bases). This CDR3 comprises 16 residues. The germline V gene encodes CDR1 SGHNT and CDR2 YENEEA. V gave up 4 bases and J gave up 1 base, with 17 bases separating them. CDR3: CASSSRQALASYEQYF. CDR3 coding DNA: TGTGCCAGCAGCTCCAGACAGGCCTTAGCGTCCTACGAGCAGTACTTC.

The chain uses TRBV11-2 and TRBJ1-2; 8 bases fit TRBD1. After removal of 0 bases from V and 5 bases from J, the junction contained 8 bases not matched to a gene. The V gene's germline CDR1 is SGHAT and CDR2 FQNNGV. The CDR3 contains 16 residues. As DNA, the CDR3 is TGTGCCAGCAGCTTAGATCCTTCAGGGGGCGGGTATGGCTACACCTTC. Translation gives CASSLDPSGGGYGYTF.

The rearrangement uses TRBV4-3 and TRBJ2-1; D is uncertain. The CDR3 sequence is 15 residues long. The V gene lost 1 base and the J gene lost 3 bases, with 10 bases spanning the gap. Per germline, CDR1 LGHNA and CDR2 YSLEER. CDR3 coding DNA: TGCGCCAGCAGCCAAGTGCAGTTTTTCTACAATGAGCAGTTCTTC. Protein product: CASSQVQFFYNEQFF.

The chain couples TRBV18 to TRBJ1-1, with 7 bases identical to TRBD1. The ends lost 3 bases at V and 1 base at J; junction bases unmatched: 8. Germline CDR1 reads KGHSH; CDR2 reads LQKENI. This CDR3 comprises 16 residues. This CDR3 is CASSPVSGTANTEAFF. The CDR3 DNA reads as TGTGCCAGCTCACCCGTCTCCGGGACAGCGAACACTGAAGCTTTCTTT.

The V call is TRBV7-9, the J call TRBJ2-1, with unresolved D. Looked up from germline, CDR1 is SEHNR and CDR2 is FQNEAQ (reference sequence). V was pared by 5 bases and J by 6 bases, with 11 bases between. CDR3 size: 13 residues. CDR3 nucleotide sequence: TGTGCCAGCAGCCCAATCGGGTCCAATGAGCAGTTCTTC. Its protein product is CASSPIGSNEQFF.

The V gene is TRBV4-1, the J gene TRBJ1-3; tentative D call: TRBD1 (5 bases). Per germline, CDR1 MGHRA and CDR2 YSYEKL. The CDR3 length is 15 residues. V lost 0 bases and J lost 7, with 13 bases in between. Written as DNA, the CDR3 is TGCGCCAGCAGCCAAGAAAGGCAGGGTAGGAACACCATATATTTT. Translation: CASSQERQGRNTIYF.

The rearrangement joins TRBV5-4 to TRBJ2-5, with D unresolved. Trimming removed 0 bases from V and 2 bases from J, with 5 bases in between. Looked up from germline, CDR1 is SGHNT and CDR2 is YYREEE (reference sequence). The CDR3 contains 13 residues. For the CDR3, the DNA is TGTGCCAGCAGCTTGGCAGTACAAGAGACCCAGTACTTC. Translating gives CASSLAVQETQYF.

V and J are TRBV12-5 and TRBJ2-1, with D maybe TRBD2 (7 bases). The V gene's germline CDR1 is LGHNT and CDR2 FRNRAP. Trimming cost V 1 base and J 7 bases, with 14 bases left between them. This CDR3 has 15 residues. The CDR3 DNA is TGTGCTAGTGGTTTGGCGGGAGGTAGGGGGAATGAGCAGTTCTTC. Translation: CASGLAGGRGNEQFF.

V is TRBV28 and J is TRBJ1-2, with no clear D. The germline CDR1 and CDR2 sequences are MDHEN and SYDVKM. Trimming removed 4 bases from V and 2 bases from J, with 2 bases in between. This CDR3 is 11 amino acids long. The CDR3 loop is CASSSNYGYTF. CDR3 sequence (DNA): TGTGCCAGCAGTTCAAACTATGGCTACACCTTC.

Only one count was recorded for this clone. The chain links TRBV18 to TRBJ1-2; D is possibly TRBD1 (5 bases). Trimming took 6 bases from V and 8 from J, leaving 13 bases between them. In germline, CDR1 is KGHSH, CDR2 LQKENI. This CDR3 is 12 amino acids long. The DNA for the CDR3 is TGTGCCAGCTCCGTAGGGGTTCGGGGCTACACCTTC. It encodes CASSVGVRGYTF.

This rearrangement joins TRBV21-1 to TRBJ2-5; TRBD1 is the table's D call, not checked against the DNA. TRBV21-1 is designated a pseudogene. The CDR3 totals 14 residues. CDR3 nucleotide sequence: TGTGCCAGCAGCAAAGGGGCAGAGCAAGAGACCCAGTACTTC. It yields the protein CASSKGAEQETQYF.

This rearrangement joins TRBV4-1 to TRBJ1-2; D gene ambiguous. V lost 2 bases and J 0 bases, leaving 13 bases between the germline ends. Germline loops: CDR1 MGHRA, CDR2 YSYEKL. This CDR3 comprises 16 residues. The CDR3 DNA sequence: TGCGCCAGCAGCCAAACTCTTTCCGTGGCTAACTATGGCTACACCTTC. As protein: CASSQTLSVANYGYTF.

This chain connects TRBV13 to TRBJ2-7; tentative D call: TRBD2 (5 bases). Per the germline V gene, CDR1 is PRHDT and CDR2 is FYEKMQ (reference sequence). Between the trimmed V and J ends, which lost 2 bases and 3 bases, there was a span of 11 bases. The CDR3 spans 14 residues. CDR3 sequence reads: CASSLNGLFYEQYF. CDR3 DNA sequence: TGTGCCAGCAGCTTAAACGGACTCTTCTACGAGCAGTACTTC.

This sequence joins TRBV7-2 and TRBJ2-2, with 9 bases fitting TRBD2. The CDR3 runs to 14 residues. The J segment lost 4 bases and the V segment lost 6 bases, leaving 3 bases of the junction unmatched. CDR1 and CDR2 from the germline V gene are SGHTA and FQGNSA. The CDR3 DNA is TGTGCCAGCAGGGCGGGGGGGCCCACCGGGGAGCTGTTTTTT. Protein product: CASRAGGPTGELFF.

This sequence joins TRBV4-3 and TRBJ1-2; D is unclear. The V end lost 0 bases, the J end lost 2 bases, and 10 bases lay between the germline ends. Germline values: CDR1 LGHNA, CDR2 YSLEER. This CDR3 comprises 15 residues. The CDR3 protein is CASSQDPSDNYGYTF. The DNA of the CDR3 is TGCGCCAGCAGCCAAGATCCGAGCGACAACTATGGCTACACCTTC.

The chain carries TRBV29-1 and TRBJ2-5; the match to TRBD2 covers 10 bases. With V trimmed by 4 bases and J by 4 bases, 12 bases remained unmatched. The CDR3 runs to 16 residues. The germline V gene encodes CDR1 SQVTM and CDR2 ANQGSEA. In DNA, the CDR3 is TGCAGCGTTGTCAGCGGGGGGGCATTATCTAGAGAGACCCAGTACTTC. Protein product: CSVVSGGALSRETQYF.

V and J are TRBV5-1 and TRBJ2-3; tentatively, D is TRBD2 (5 bases). Trimming removed 7 bases at V and 0 bases at J, with 18 bases between. CDR1 and CDR2 (germline): SGHRS, YFSETQ. The CDR3 length is 16 residues. CDR3 in amino acids: CASANEGGTSTDTQYF. CDR3 bases: TGCGCCAGCGCCAATGAGGGCGGAACTAGCACAGATACGCAGTATTTT.

J is TRBJ2-7 and V is TRBV6-5, with TRBD2 matching over 10 bases. J was trimmed by 3 bases and V by 3 bases; bases with no gene match: 8. This CDR3 has 16 amino acids. Germline assignment: CDR1 MNHEY and CDR2 SVGAGI. The CDR3 is CASSYSGLAENYEQYF. The CDR3 bases are TGTGCCAGCAGTTATTCCGGACTAGCGGAGAACTACGAGCAGTACTTC.

The chain uses TRBV6-1 and TRBJ2-1, with 12 bases aligning to TRBD2. The CDR3 extends over 17 amino acids. Trimming cost V 2 bases and J 7 bases; bases outside gene matches: 9. Germline V gene data show CDR1 as MNHNS and CDR2 as SASEGT. The CDR3 DNA reads TGTGCCAGCAGTGAATCCCCCTTGCTAGCGGGGGGGAATGAGCAGTTCTTC. Its translation: CASSESPLLAGGNEQFF.

The V and J genes are TRBV7-2 and TRBJ2-2; the match to TRBD2 covers 9 bases. The V and J ends lost 5 bases and 3 bases, in that order; junction bases with no gene match: 7. The germline gives CDR1 SGHTA, CDR2 FQGNSA. There are 16 residues in the CDR3. CDR3 bases: TGTGCCAGCAGCCTGGGACTAGCTAGTTACACCGGGGAGCTGTTTTTT. It translates to CASSLGLASYTGELFF.

The chain uses TRBV7-2 and TRBJ1-4; tentative D call: TRBD1 (6 bases). Trimming shortened V by 1 base and J by 10 bases, and 13 bases separated the two germline ends. There are 14 residues in the CDR3. Germline CDR1 reads SGHTA; CDR2 reads FQGNSA. The CDR3 loop reads CASSLDRVSGKLFF. The CDR3 DNA reads as TGTGCCAGCAGCTTAGACAGGGTCTCGGGAAAACTGTTTTTT.

The rearrangement uses TRBV7-2 and TRBJ1-4, with a weak D call TRBD1 (5 bases). The CDR3 loop spans 14 amino acids. The germline CDR1 and CDR2 sequences are SGHTA and FQGNSA. V lost 6 bases and J lost 2, with 10 bases in between. For the CDR3, the DNA is TGTGCCAGCAGTCCAGGGTTCACTAATGAAAAACTGTTTTTT. Encoded protein: CASSPGFTNEKLFF.

The count of this clone is one. The chain recombines TRBV19 with TRBJ2-1; no reliable D call. CDR3 length: 13 amino acids. V lost 6 bases, J lost 8 bases, and 14 bases lay in between. Looked up from germline, CDR1 is LNHDA and CDR2 is SQIVND (reference sequence). DNA for the CDR3: TGTGCCAGTAGGCCGGCCCTACGGGATGAGCAGTTCTTC. Its protein is CASRPALRDEQFF.

The chain carries TRBV25-1 and TRBJ2-5; TRBD1 agrees at 9 bases. Trimming cost V 1 base and J 4 bases; bases outside gene matches: 7. Per germline, CDR1 MGHDK and CDR2 SYGVNS. The CDR3 consists of 16 residues. DNA of the CDR3: TGTGCCAGCAGTGAATTGGGACAGGGTGGGCTAGAGACCCAGTACTTC. The encoded protein is CASSELGQGGLETQYF.

The chain uses TRBV4-2 and TRBJ2-1; 11 bases are shared with TRBD2. This CDR3 comprises 16 residues. Germline CDR1 and CDR2: LGHNA and YNFKEQ. V dropped 0 bases and J dropped 9; count of bases not matched to a gene: 7. CDR3 amino acids: CASSQETSGVLLEQFF. The CDR3 DNA sequence: TGTGCCAGCAGCCAAGAGACTAGCGGGGTCCTTCTTGAGCAGTTCTTC.

The chain uses TRBV4-3 and TRBJ2-3; the D gene is possibly TRBD2 (5 bases). The germline CDR1 and CDR2 sequences are LGHNA and YSLEER. The CDR3 runs to 17 residues. The ends were cut back, 0 bases at V and 4 bases at J, with 17 bases in the middle. This CDR3 reads CASSQDVVRELADTQYF. The CDR3 bases are TGCGCCAGCAGCCAAGATGTTGTGAGGGAGCTGGCAGATACGCAGTATTTT.

The CDR3 DNA sequence: TGTGCCAGCAGCACTGACAGTAACTATGGCTACACCTTC. Amino acid sequence: CASSTDSNYGYTF. The chain links TRBV2 to TRBJ1-2, with D perhaps matching TRBD1 (5 bases). The CDR3 loop spans 13 amino acids. Germline CDR1 reads SNHLY; CDR2 reads FYNNEI. Trimming left V 6 bases short and J 1 base short, with 9 bases between.

The V gene is TRBV5-4, the J gene TRBJ1-1, with TRBD1 matching over 8 bases. Germline V gene data show CDR1 as SGHNT and CDR2 as YYREEE (reference sequence). V shed 3 bases, J shed 0 bases, and the junction held 7 bases outside the gene matches. This CDR3 is 16 amino acids long. CDR3 coding DNA: TGTGCCAGCAGCTCGATACCGGGACAGGTGAACACTGAAGCTTTCTTT. It specifies CASSSIPGQVNTEAFF.

This chain uses TRBV5-1 with TRBJ1-2; 8 bases are shared with TRBD1. There are 15 residues in the CDR3. Per the germline V gene, CDR1 is SGHRS and CDR2 is YFSETQ. The trim removed 0 bases at V and 4 bases at J, leaving 5 bases unmatched. The CDR3 DNA reads TGCGCCAGCAGCTTGGAGGGCAGGGGGCCCTATGGCTACACCTTC. The encoded protein is CASSLEGRGPYGYTF.

The J gene is TRBJ2-2, the V gene TRBV2; 11 positions match TRBD1. CDR3 length: 17 amino acids. Germline CDR1 SNHLY, CDR2 FYNNEI. Trimming at V came to 6 bases and at J to 2 bases, leaving 8 bases not matched to a gene. In DNA, the CDR3 is TGTGCCAGCAGCCAGGGACAGGGGGTCCTAAACACCGGGGAGCTGTTTTTT. Residues: CASSQGQGVLNTGELFF.

The rearrangement joins TRBV20-1 to TRBJ1-1; the match to TRBD1 covers 7 bases. J was trimmed by 7 bases and V by 4 bases; bases with no gene match: 3. The CDR3 extends over 11 amino acids. In germline, CDR1 is DFQATT, CDR2 SNEGSKA (reference sequence). The CDR3 coding sequence is TGCAGTGCTACCGACAGGGATGAAGCTTTCTTT. It specifies CSATDRDEAFF.